Listed here are 5 T cell receptor beta chains from one sample, sequenced in a study of T cells after yellow fever vaccination. TCRdb ran MiXCR on the 5' RACE reads and lists one entry per CDR3 protein. The sample includes approximately 150,000 distinct CDR3 sequences, roughly 6.2% of them seen just once. Sample: CD4+ T cells sorted from PBMCs, taken on the day of the first yellow fever vaccination. The receptors come from a man aged 18 to 29 who received the YFV17D yellow fever vaccine.

In its sample, this clonotype was seen many times. The chain recombines TRBV15 with TRBJ2-5; D perhaps matches TRBD1 (5 bases). Germline loops: CDR1 LNHNV, CDR2 YYDKDF (reference sequence). The CDR3 loop spans 13 amino acids. V was trimmed by 7 bases and J by 5 bases, leaving 14 bases between them. As DNA, the CDR3 is TGTGCCACCAAGCCAGGGCCAAGGGAGACCCAGTACTTC. It specifies CATKPGPRETQYF.

The chain joins TRBV12-3 or TRBV12-4 to TRBJ2-1, with D maybe TRBD2 (5 bases). The CDR3 loop spans 15 amino acids. Between the trimmed V and J ends, which lost 6 bases and 8 bases, there was a span of 20 bases. CDR3 DNA sequence: TGTGCCAGCAGATACTCTTCGTTTAGCGCAGATGAGCAGTTCTTC. Its translation: CASRYSSFSADEQFF.

This chain uses TRBV18 with TRBJ1-2, with a weak D call TRBD1 (5 bases). The CDR3 has 14 amino acids. The V end was cut by 3 bases, the J end by 6 bases, with 14 bases between. CDR1 is KGHSH, CDR2 LQKENI, per germline. CDR3 nucleotide sequence: TGTGCCAGCTCACCCACAGGAGGGCCAGATGGCTACACCTTC. Residues: CASSPTGGPDGYTF.

The J gene is TRBJ1-5, the V gene TRBV2; the match to TRBD1 covers 7 bases. V dropped 6 bases and J dropped 5; count of bases not matched to a gene: 7. CDR1 and CDR2 from the germline V gene are SNHLY and FYNNEI. The CDR3 has 14 residues. The CDR3 DNA reads as TGTGCCAGCAGCGGGGACAGAGAAGATCAGCCCCAGCATTTT. It encodes CASSGDREDQPQHF.

This clonotype was recorded a few times. V usage is TRBV20-1 and J usage is TRBJ1-5; no reliable D call. The CDR3 is 14 residues long. V was cut by 3 bases and J by 5 bases, with 14 bases left in between. Germline loops: CDR1 DFQATT, CDR2 SNEGSKA (reference sequence). CDR3 coding DNA: TGCAGTGCTAGTTTGGCAGGCAGGCATCAGCCCCAGCATTTT. As protein: CSASLAGRHQPQHF.